The 8 T cell receptor beta chains below come from one sample, sequenced in a study of technical replicates of blood from several donors. Here immunoSEQ multiplex PCR was the method, and the copy in TCRdb shows in-frame clones only, minus some. The sample has fewer than 85,000 clones, about nine tenths seen once. Material: T cells isolated from PBMCs. All receptors come from a human donor in good health.

This sequence joins TRBV28 and TRBJ2-7, with 8 bases matching TRBD1. Trimming removed 8 bases from V and 5 bases from J; junction bases left unmatched: 8. The CDR3 runs 13 residues. The germline gives CDR1 MDHEN, CDR2 SYDVKM. The CDR3 sequence: CASLGQGGNEQYF. In DNA, the CDR3 is TGTGCCAGCCTTGGACAGGGAGGCAACGAGCAGTACTTC.

The chain has TRBV5-4 and TRBJ2-7, with TRBD1 matching over 7 bases. Per the germline V gene, CDR1 is SGHNT and CDR2 is YYREEE (reference sequence). The length of the CDR3 is 14 residues. V lost 5 bases and J lost 0; bases outside the gene matches: 5. The CDR3, as DNA: TGTGCCAGCAGAAGACAGGGAAGCTCCTACGAGCAGTACTTC. Encoded protein: CASRRQGSSYEQYF.

The chain combines TRBV4-1 with TRBJ2-7; 10 positions match TRBD2. The J segment lost 3 bases and the V segment lost 3 bases, leaving 5 bases of the junction unmatched. The CDR3 is 15 residues long. Germline V CDR1 and CDR2: MGHRA, YSYEKL. The CDR3 loop is CASSHTSSGSYEQYF. In DNA, the CDR3 is TGCGCCAGCAGCCACACCTCTAGCGGGAGCTACGAGCAGTACTTC.

V usage is TRBV6-4 and J usage is TRBJ2-4, with D maybe TRBD2 (6 bases). CDR3 length: 13 amino acids. Between the trimmed V and J ends, which lost 10 bases and 2 bases, there was a span of 12 bases. CDR1 is MRHNA and CDR2 is SNTAGT in the germline V gene. The CDR3 bases are TGTGCCACCCCGGGGAGGACCAAAAACATTCAGTACTTC. It is translated as CATPGRTKNIQYF.

The chain employs TRBV6-4 and TRBJ1-1; D is possibly TRBD1 (6 bases). Germline CDR1 reads MRHNA; CDR2 reads SNTAGT. Trimming left V 6 bases short and J 5 bases short, with 16 bases between. The length of the CDR3 is 14 residues. In DNA, the CDR3 is TGTGCCAGCAGACAATCAGGGGAGAGGACTGAAGCTTTCTTT. Translation gives CASRQSGERTEAFF.

The rearrangement links TRBV19 to TRBJ2-7; 11 bases are a match to TRBD2. CDR3 length: 19 amino acids. Trimming at V came to 7 bases and at J to 0 bases, leaving 17 bases not matched to a gene. Germline V gene lookup returns CDR1 LNHDA and CDR2 SQIVND (reference sequence). Written as DNA, the CDR3 is TGTGCCAGTACCCAGGGGGTAGGACTAGCGGGCGACATCTCCTACGAGCAGTACTTC. Translated, it gives CASTQGVGLAGDISYEQYF. Combining the CDR3 with reference TRBV19 and TRBJ2-7 gives the whole variable domain DGGITQSPKYLFRKEGQNVTLSCEQNLNHDAMYWYRQDPGQGLRLIYYSQIVNDFQKGDIAEGYSVSREKKESFPLTVTSAQKNPTAFYLCASTQGVGLAGDISYEQYFGPGTRLTVT.

The V call is TRBV7-9, the J call TRBJ2-7, with 7 bases aligning to TRBD1. Germline CDR1 reads SEHNR; CDR2 reads FQNEAQ (reference sequence). This CDR3 region has 15 residues. V was pared by 5 bases and J by 4 bases, with 11 bases of the junction left unmatched. CDR3 coding DNA: TGTGCCAGCAGCGCTGACAGGGCTTTATTATACGAGCAGTACTTC. Protein sequence: CASSADRALLYEQYF.

The rearrangement joins TRBV9 to TRBJ2-3; 12 bases align to TRBD2. The CDR3 sequence is 17 residues long. Germline values: CDR1 SGDLS, CDR2 YYNGEE. After removal of 0 bases from V and 0 bases from J, the junction contained 2 bases not matched to a gene. CDR3 sequence reads: CASSVGTSGTSTDTQYF. The DNA for the CDR3 is TGTGCCAGCAGCGTAGGGACTAGCGGGACTAGCACAGATACGCAGTATTTT.